This T cell receptor beta chain emerged from a study of T cell repertoires in cytomegalovirus infection. V lost 3 bases, J lost 2 bases, and 10 bases lay in between. CDR1 and CDR2 from the germline V gene are DFQATT and SNEGSKA (reference sequence). The CDR3 totals 13 residues. Via MiXCR, TCRdb re-called the reads, giving one row per CDR3 protein. The table has about 490,000 distinct CDR3 sequences, approximately 10% seen once. The rearrangement links TRBV20-1 to TRBJ1-2; D unclear. The sequenced sample was PBMCs. This receptor was identified in a human donor in good health (CMV status not recorded). Some clones in this sample may be carry-over from other donors' samples. The CDR3 nucleotides are TGCAGTGCTAGTTCAACGGAGAACTATGGCTACACCTTC. It codes for CSASSTENYGYTF.